These T cell receptor beta chains were read from a single sample in a study of blood T cell repertoires in COVID-19. Sequencing was performed with immunoSEQ multiplex PCR; in TCRdb, only in-frame clones are kept and a portion is missing. The table shows around 110,000 clones, with more than 80% occurring only once. Sequenced material: peripheral blood. These receptors were taken from a woman aged 60 to 75 with acute or convalescent COVID-19. The CDR3 runs from the conserved cysteine through the conserved F or W. A D gene is named only where the DNA matches it firmly. Clone size, where shown, is once, few, many, or a class for clones that have expanded.

j_gene,abundance,d_gene,v_gene,CDR3nt,CDR3aa
TRBJ1-4,-,TRBD1,TRBV5-1,TGCGCCAGCAGCCAAGGACAGGGAGGCGAAAAACTGTTTTTT,CASSQGQGGEKLFF
TRBJ2-2,-,TRBD2,TRBV5-1,TGCGCCAGCAGCTTGGCCGAGACTAGCGGATATAACACCGGGGAGCTGTTTTTT,CASSLAETSGYNTGELFF
TRBJ1-1,-,-,TRBV5-4,TGTGCCAGCAGCTTAGGAGGGAAGGGCACTGAAGCTTTCTTT,CASSLGGKGTEAFF
TRBJ2-3,-,-,TRBV4-1,TGCGCCAGCAGCCTCGGGTCTACGGGGACAGATACGCAGTATTTT,CASSLGSTGTDTQYF
TRBJ2-3,-,TRBD2,TRBV7-3,TGTGCCAGCAGCTCCGGACTAGCACAGGTCACAGATACGCAGTATTTT,CASSSGLAQVTDTQYF
TRBJ2-1,-,TRBD2,TRBV5-1,TGCGCCAGCAGCTTGGTGCGGGGGGGCCTGTATGAGCAGTTCTTC,CASSLVRGGLYEQFF
TRBJ1-1,-,-,TRBV18,TGTGCCAGCTTAAGGGAACCACAGGTAACCCTGAACACTGAAGCTTTCTTT,CASLREPQVTLNTEAFF
TRBJ2-7,-,-,TRBV6-5,TGTGCCAGCAGTTACCGGGCGGGTTACTCCTACGAGCAGTACTTC,CASSYRAGYSYEQYF
TRBJ2-3,-,TRBD2,TRBV10-3,TGTGCCATCAGTGAGCAATTAGCGGGAGGCACAGATACGCAGTATTTT,CAISEQLAGGTDTQYF
TRBJ1-2,-,TRBD1,TRBV29-1,TGCAGCGTCAATGACAGGGTGAAGGGCTACACCTTC,CSVNDRVKGYTF
TRBJ1-6,-,TRBD1,TRBV7-9,TGTGCCAGCAGTCGGGACAGGGGGTCTTCACCCCTCCACTTT,CASSRDRGSSPLHF
TRBJ2-1,-,TRBD2,TRBV2,TGTGCCAGCCTTGTCTGGGCTAGCGGTAACAATGAGCAGTTCTTC,CASLVWASGNNEQFF
TRBJ2-3,-,-,TRBV15,TGTGCCACCAGCAGAGGGGGGGCGCAGTATTTT,CATSRGGAQYF
TRBJ1-3,once,-,TRBV19,TGTGCCAGTAACACGGGAAGCTCTGGAAACACCATATATTTT,CASNTGSSGNTIYF
TRBJ1-4,-,-,TRBV7-2,TGTGCCAGCAGCTCCCGGACGGCGGGCGAAAAACTGTTTTTT,CASSSRTAGEKLFF
TRBJ2-3,-,TRBD2,TRBV9,TGTGCCACCGGGAGGCAGAGCACAGATACGCAGTATTTT,CATGRQSTDTQYF
TRBJ2-3,-,TRBD1,TRBV5-4,TGTGCCAGCAGCTTGGGACAGGGCGTAGATACGCAGTATTTT,CASSLGQGVDTQYF
TRBJ1-2,-,TRBD1,TRBV2,TGTGCCAGCAGTGTACAGGGGGTCAACTATGGCTACACCTTC,CASSVQGVNYGYTF
TRBJ2-7,-,TRBD2,TRBV5-1,TGCGCCAGCAGCTTGAGGCTAGCGGGAGAATACCGCGAGCAGTACTTC,CASSLRLAGEYREQYF
TRBJ2-1,once,TRBD2,TRBV18,TGTGCCAGCTCACCGACGACTAGCGGGGTTTACAATGAGCAGTTCTTC,CASSPTTSGVYNEQFF
TRBJ2-1,-,TRBD1,TRBV3-1/TRBV3-2,TGTGCCAGCAGCCAAGAAGTGGCAGGGGGCCGCAATGAGCAGTTCTTC,CASSQEVAGGRNEQFF
TRBJ1-4,-,TRBD1,TRBV28,TGTGCCAGCACCCCGAACGGTTTGTCCCGGGACAGGGGGGCTAATGAAAAACTGTTTTTT,CASTPNGLSRDRGANEKLFF
TRBJ2-2,-,-,TRBV19,TGTGCCAGTAGTATTCAGGTCACCGGGGAGCTGTTTTTT,CASSIQVTGELFF
TRBJ2-2,-,-,TRBV20-1,TGCAGTGCTAGTCAGGTTAACACCGGGGAGCTGTTTTTT,CSASQVNTGELFF
TRBJ1-1,once,-,TRBV12-3/TRBV12-4,TGTGCCAGCAGTTTTCGGTCAGCGGAAGCTTTCTTT,CASSFRSAEAFF